The present TCR beta chain was sequenced within a study of blood T cell repertoires in COVID-19. At the level of the study: COVID-19 samples collected from the United States, Italy and Spain covered acute and convalescent phases.

Assay used: immunoSEQ multiplex PCR; TCRdb lists only in-frame clones, some missing. The repertoire consists of roughly 100,000 clones, with about nine tenths occurring once and the leading ten covering more than 5%. Germline V gene data show CDR1 as LGHDT and CDR2 as YNNKEL (reference sequence). V lost 0 bases to trimming and J lost 0 bases, with 6 bases between them. The CDR3 is made up of 15 amino acids. The sequenced material came from peripheral blood. This chain uses TRBV3-1 (or the pseudogene TRBV3-2) with TRBJ1-3; no firm D call. This clonotype was sampled from a woman in her forties or fifties with COVID-19, enrolled during active disease. The CDR3 DNA is TGTGCCAGCAGCCAAGATGTGGCCTCTGGAAACACCATATATTTT. Translating gives CASSQDVASGNTIYF.